This TCR beta chain was identified during a study of cytomegalovirus exposure and HLA in healthy donors. The PCR made use of 60 Vbeta and 13 Jbeta primers. Generated by immunoSEQ multiplex PCR, the TCRdb table keeps only in-frame clones and is missing some. This table has some 140,000 clones, about 68% appearing once. As to this clone: The antigen is undetermined.

V shed 2 bases, J shed 1 base, and the junction held 7 bases outside the gene matches. CDR1 is LNHDA and CDR2 is SQIVND in the germline V gene (reference sequence). This CDR3 is built from 17 residues. Study results and caveats: The majority of CMV-associated TCR beta chains were reported as apparently HLA-restricted in a later analysis. It was reported that TCR beta sequences correctly inferred the HLA-A and HLA-B alleles for most subjects. It was likely that a cluster of highly shared sequence variants was a sequencing artifact.

The sequenced sample was PBMCs. This TCR was sampled from a human donor in good health. The chain joins TRBV19 to TRBJ2-2, with 7 bases lining up with TRBD2. The CDR3 DNA sequence: TGTGCCAGTAGTATAATAAGGGCTAGCGGGAACACCGGGGAGCTGTTTTTT. This encodes CASSIIRASGNTGELFF.